These 13 T cell receptor beta chains were sequenced from one sample in a study of OX40 agonist ivuxolimab in advanced cancers. The protocol used for the library was the immunoSEQ multiplex PCR assay. Here the immuneACCESS table is served through TCRdb, limited to in-frame sequences with V and J called. Missing clones are a known gap in these copies; in checked studies unresolved V genes cover under half, and the rest lacks a known reason. The sample yields 65,000 to 100,000 clones; approximately 85% were counted once. 3% to 4.5% of the sample rests with the top ten. Material: CD4+ or CD8+ T cells sorted from blood, obtained in a trial of the OX40 agonist ivuxolimab. The source of these receptors is an adult with an advanced solid tumor such as melanoma, head and neck, liver or kidney cancer.

The chain employs TRBV28 and TRBJ2-7, with a weak D call TRBD2 (6 bases). The CDR3 spans 16 residues. Germline-derived CDR1 and CDR2 are MDHEN and SYDVKM. Trimming pared 7 bases from V and 2 bases from J, leaving 21 bases between. In nucleotides, the CDR3 is TGTGCCAGCATACATAATAGCGCGGGGCCTCCCTACGAGCAGTACTTC. Protein sequence: CASIHNSAGPPYEQYF.

In this sample, this clone turned up many times. The V gene is TRBV30, the J gene TRBJ2-7, with TRBD2 identical over 8 bases. The CDR3 loop spans 13 amino acids. V trimming: 4 bases; J trimming: 0 bases; junction bases outside the gene matches: 2. CDR1 and CDR2 (germline): GTSNPN, SVGIG (reference sequence). The CDR3 nucleotides are TGTGCCTGGACGAGCGGGAGCTCCTACGAGCAGTACTTC. It translates to CAWTSGSSYEQYF.

This rearrangement joins TRBV6-1 to TRBJ2-4; D could derive from TRBD1 or TRBD2 (6 bases each). The CDR3 spans 17 residues. The germline gives CDR1 MNHNS, CDR2 SASEGT. With 4 bases removed from V and 0 bases from J, the gap between germline ends came to 16 bases. Here the CDR3 reads CASSAASGGRAKNIQYF. Here the CDR3 DNA reads TGTGCCAGCAGTGCCGCTTCCGGGGGCAGAGCCAAAAACATTCAGTACTTC.

The rearrangement uses TRBV2 and TRBJ1-3, with D uncertain. In germline, CDR1 is SNHLY, CDR2 FYNNEI. Trimming shortened V by 4 bases and J by 0 bases, and 7 bases separated the two germline ends. This CDR3 has 14 amino acids. The CDR3 loop is CASSVGSSGNTIYF. CDR3 nucleotide sequence: TGTGCCAGCAGTGTAGGAAGCTCTGGAAACACCATATATTTT.

The J gene is TRBJ2-1, the V gene TRBV2, with a tentative D call TRBD2 (5 bases). The germline CDR1 and CDR2 sequences are SNHLY and FYNNEI. The germline V and J ends were trimmed by 11 bases and 7 bases, with 12 bases remaining between them. The CDR3 totals 11 residues. CDR3 nucleotide sequence: TGTGCCTCATCGAGCGGAAATGAGCAGTTCTTC. This translates into CASSSGNEQFF.

J is TRBJ2-7 and V is TRBV7-2; 7 bases map to TRBD1. The junction had 13 bases not matched to a gene; V was cut back by 5 bases and J by 0 bases. The germline V gene has CDR1 SGHTA and CDR2 FQGNSA. The CDR3 has 17 amino acids. This CDR3 reads CASSTLYRGRNSYEQYF. For the CDR3, the DNA is TGTGCCAGCAGCACCCTATACAGGGGCCGAAACTCCTACGAGCAGTACTTC.

The rearrangement uses TRBV7-2 and TRBJ2-1; TRBD2 agrees at 7 bases. The CDR3 extends over 12 amino acids. After removal of 10 bases from V and 6 bases from J, the junction contained 6 bases not matched to a gene. Germline values: CDR1 SGHTA, CDR2 FQGNSA. The CDR3 DNA reads as TGTGCCATCAAGCGGGATATCAATGAGCAGTTCTTC. Encoded protein: CAIKRDINEQFF.

The rearrangement uses TRBV11-2 and TRBJ2-2; D could derive from TRBD1 or TRBD2 (5 bases each). The CDR3 is 15 residues long. From germline, CDR1 is SGHAT and CDR2 FQNNGV. The ends were cut back, 2 bases at V and 0 bases at J, with 7 bases in the middle. This CDR3 reads CASSLRGANTGELFF. The CDR3 DNA follows: TGTGCCAGCAGCTTACGAGGGGCGAACACCGGGGAGCTGTTTTTT.

The chain couples TRBV18 to TRBJ2-1, with 7 bases fitting TRBD1. The trim removed 6 bases at V and 4 bases at J, leaving 12 bases unmatched. The CDR3 length is 16 residues. Germline loops: CDR1 KGHSH, CDR2 LQKENI. Here the CDR3 reads CASSTFRDSFYNEQFF. CDR3 in DNA: TGTGCCAGCTCCACCTTCCGGGACAGCTTTTACAATGAGCAGTTCTTC.

This chain joins TRBV28 and TRBJ2-7; 7 nucleotides align to TRBD1. Losses at the gene ends were 5 bases for V and 6 bases for J; bases not matched to a gene: 10. The germline V gene encodes CDR1 MDHEN and CDR2 SYDVKM. The CDR3 runs 14 residues. The CDR3 bases are TGTGCCAGCAGTAGACAGGGCCGGTGGGGCGAGCAGTACTTC. Amino acids: CASSRQGRWGEQYF.

This clone was seen only once. The genes are TRBV27 and TRBJ2-3, with TRBD2 matching 14 bases. This CDR3 has 17 amino acids. Germline V CDR1 and CDR2: MNHEY, SMNVEV (reference sequence). V lost 5 bases to trimming and J lost 2 bases; unmatched junction nucleotides: 6. CDR3 sequence (DNA): TGTGCCAGCAGTCCAGGACTAGCGGGAGGCAACACAGATACGCAGTATTTT. It codes for CASSPGLAGGNTDTQYF.

The sample holds one count of this clone. CDR3 sequence: CASSRDSGNYEQYF. In nucleotides, the CDR3 is TGTGCCAGCTCAAGGGACAGCGGGAACTACGAGCAGTACTTC. This chain connects TRBV30 to TRBJ2-7; TRBD1 or TRBD2 may be the D gene (7 bases each). The germline V and J ends were trimmed by 8 bases and 3 bases, with 20 bases remaining between them. Per the germline V gene, CDR1 is GTSNPN and CDR2 is SVGIG (reference sequence). CDR3 size: 14 residues.

V usage is TRBV11-2 and J usage is TRBJ2-1, with 9 bases that match TRBD2. The germline V gene encodes CDR1 SGHAT and CDR2 FQNNGV. V lost 6 bases and J lost 2; bases outside the gene matches: 5. This CDR3 is built from 15 residues. The CDR3 nucleotides are TGTGCCAGCAGAGTGGTAGCGGGAGCCTACAATGAGCAGTTCTTC. Protein sequence: CASRVVAGAYNEQFF.